The 10 T cell receptor beta chains reported below all come from one sample, sequenced in a study of CD8 T cells in ankylosing spondylitis. Regarding the study as a whole: For ankylosing spondylitis blood, a TCR beta motif of about eight highly homologous variants appeared characteristic.

No antigens are known for them. TCRdb ran MiXCR on the 5' RACE reads and lists one entry per CDR3 protein. The sample lists about 840,000 distinct CDR3 sequences, 10% to 15% occurring once. The sample taken for sequencing was blood, either unsorted or a sorted T cell fraction (not recorded which). The receptors originated from a male donor with ankylosing spondylitis.

Points on this clonotype: Sequence at one end of the junction differs from germline and may be a read error. The V gene is TRBV20-1, the J gene TRBJ2-1; TRBD1 matches at 9 bases. The CDR3 has 17 residues. Germline assignment: CDR1 DFQATT and CDR2 SNEGSKA (reference sequence). The CDR3 region has the DNA TGCTGTGCTAGAGCGGGACAGGGAATCTATCCTTACAATGAGCAGTTCTTC. This encodes CCARAGQGIYPYNEQFF.

This clonotype has a count of ten or more. V gene TRBV5-1 combines with J gene TRBJ1-2, with TRBD1 matching 10 bases. The CDR3 consists of 14 residues. Germline assignment: CDR1 SGHRS and CDR2 YFSETQ. V trimming: 5 bases; J trimming: 6 bases; junction bases outside the gene matches: 7. The CDR3 sequence is CASRHWDRGHGYTF. The CDR3 DNA sequence: TGCGCCAGCAGACACTGGGACAGGGGACATGGCTACACCTTC.

This clonotype came up a few times. V usage is TRBV5-1 and J usage is TRBJ2-6; D is unclear. Germline V lookup: CDR1 SGHRS, CDR2 YFSETQ. V lost 7 bases, J lost 4 bases, and 6 bases lay in between. The CDR3 totals 12 residues. The CDR3 loop is CASGEGANVLTF. CDR3 coding DNA: TGCGCCAGCGGAGAGGGGGCCAACGTCCTGACTTTC.

This clonotype showed up many times. This sequence joins TRBV27 and TRBJ2-6; the match to TRBD1 covers 9 bases. Germline-derived CDR1 and CDR2 are MNHEY and SMNVEV (reference sequence). The CDR3 extends over 17 amino acids. J lost 1 base, V lost 4 bases, and 5 bases had no gene match. The CDR3 region has the DNA TGTGCCAGCAGTTCCCCGGGACAGGGATCTGGGGCCAACGTCCTGACTTTC. Its protein product is CASSSPGQGSGANVLTF.

This clonotype has ten or more counts. The rearrangement uses TRBV5-1 and TRBJ1-1; D may be TRBD1 (6 bases). V was trimmed by 7 bases and J by 4 bases, leaving 17 bases between them. In germline, CDR1 is SGHRS, CDR2 YFSETQ. There are 14 residues in the CDR3. CDR3 sequence (DNA): TGCGCCAGCGGTCCGGGGGGCGCGGGCACTGAAGCTTTCTTT. Protein product: CASGPGGAGTEAFF. Looking up the rest from reference TRBV5-1 and TRBJ1-1 gives the full variable domain: KAGVTQTPRYLIKTRGQQVTLSCSPISGHRSVSWYQQTPGQGLQFLFEYFSETQRNKGNFPGRFSGRQFSNSRSEMNVSTLELGDSALYLCASGPGGAGTEAFFGQGTRLTVV.

This clonotype was picked up a small number of times. J is TRBJ2-1 and V is TRBV9; 7 positions agree with TRBD2. The germline gives CDR1 SGDLS, CDR2 YYNGEE. The CDR3 loop spans 14 amino acids. After removal of 3 bases from V and 5 bases from J, the junction contained 5 bases not matched to a gene. The CDR3 DNA is TGTGCCAGCAGCGCAAGGAGCGGGGACAATGAGCAGTTCTTC. Protein product: CASSARSGDNEQFF.

Ten or more counts support this clonotype. The chain carries TRBV9 and TRBJ1-1; the D is unclear. V lost 5 bases to trimming and J lost 0 bases, with 14 bases between them. The CDR3 has 15 residues. Per germline, CDR1 SGDLS and CDR2 YYNGEE. Here the CDR3 DNA reads TGTGCCAGCAGGGTTCTGGACGGATTGAACACTGAAGCTTTCTTT. Translation: CASRVLDGLNTEAFF.

The rearrangement uses TRBV20-1 and TRBJ1-1; D gene ambiguous. Per the germline V gene, CDR1 is DFQATT and CDR2 is SNEGSKA (reference sequence). The CDR3 contains 13 residues. The ends were cut back, 5 bases at V and 4 bases at J, with 14 bases in the middle. The CDR3 coding sequence is TGCAGTGCTGCTCGAGGGTTCGGCACTGAAGCTTTCTTT. It encodes CSAARGFGTEAFF.

The table lists this clonotype with a few counts. V is TRBV20-1 and J is TRBJ1-2; 7 positions match TRBD1. Germline V gene data show CDR1 as DFQATT and CDR2 as SNEGSKA (reference sequence). The V gene end was trimmed by 3 bases and the J gene end by 7 bases; junction bases not matched to a gene: 5. The CDR3 covers 12 residues. This CDR3 is CSASRDSRGYTF. In nucleotides, the CDR3 is TGCAGTGCTAGCCGGGACAGCCGTGGCTACACCTTC.

The chain carries TRBV4-2 and TRBJ2-7; TRBD2 might be the D (6 bases). This CDR3 has 15 residues. Germline CDR1 and CDR2: LGHNA and YNFKEQ. V was clipped by 6 bases and J by 2 bases, with 17 bases between them. DNA for the CDR3: TGTGCCAGCAGTCGTCCCGGCTTAGCGGCCTACGAGCAGTACTTC. As protein: CASSRPGLAAYEQYF.